Presented here are 16 T cell receptor beta chains from one specimen sequenced in a study of T cells in Graves' hyperthyroidism and ophthalmopathy. RNA transcripts were the template for amplifying TCR beta CDR3 regions. Primed by the HTBI set, a first-round RT-PCR was run on the TCR CDR3. From the multiplex PCR reads, TCRdb called clonotypes with MiXCR, one entry per CDR3 protein. The sample holds 600,000 or so distinct CDR3 sequences; more than 45% are singletons and the top ten take about 7.9%. Sequencing was performed on peripheral blood or thyroid tissue (not recorded which). These receptors were obtained from a woman aged 18-30 years with Graves' hyperthyroidism.

The chain uses TRBV9 and TRBJ1-5; no clear D. From germline, CDR1 is SGDLS and CDR2 YYNGEE. CDR3 size: 15 residues. Trimming removed 2 bases from V and 0 bases from J, with 9 bases in between. The CDR3 nucleotides read TGTGCCAGCAGCGTGAGTGGGTATAGCAATCAGCCCCAGCATTTT. Amino acids: CASSVSGYSNQPQHF.

This clonotype was detected a few times. This sequence joins TRBV20-1 and TRBJ1-2; D unclear. The CDR3 sequence is 10 residues long. The germline CDR1 and CDR2 sequences are DFQATT and SNEGSKA (reference sequence). Trimming took off 8 bases at V and 6 bases at J, with 10 bases between the two ends. CDR3 in DNA: TGCAGTATCATCCTTGATGGCTACACCTTC. Amino acid sequence: CSIILDGYTF.

The J gene is TRBJ1-1, the V gene TRBV20-1; unclear D gene. Trimming removed 0 bases from V and 6 bases from J, with 8 bases in between. This CDR3 is built from 12 residues. Germline loops: CDR1 DFQATT, CDR2 SNEGSKA (reference sequence). The CDR3 spells CSARDWVSEAFF. Here the CDR3 DNA reads TGCAGTGCTAGAGATTGGGTATCTGAAGCTTTCTTT.

This clonotype was seen more than once but under ten times. The chain uses TRBV19 and TRBJ1-3; D is unresolved. The germline V gene encodes CDR1 LNHDA and CDR2 SQIVND (reference sequence). The CDR3 consists of 15 residues. V was cut by 4 bases and J by 1 base, with 11 bases left in between. The CDR3 protein is CASSTGSGSGNTIYF. Written as DNA, the CDR3 is TGTGCCAGTAGTACCGGGTCCGGATCTGGAAACACCATATATTTT.

This clonotype has only a few counts. This chain connects TRBV20-1 to TRBJ1-5; 7 bases map to TRBD1. CDR1 is DFQATT, CDR2 SNEGSKA, per germline (reference sequence). J was trimmed by 5 bases and V by 3 bases; bases with no gene match: 4. The CDR3 has 13 residues. CDR3 residues: CSASLQGDQPQHF. Here the CDR3 DNA reads TGCAGTGCTAGCCTTCAGGGGGATCAGCCCCAGCATTTT.

Regarding this clonotype: At one boundary the junction diverges from the germline segment, which might be a read error. The rearrangement links TRBV7-9 to TRBJ2-5; D not resolved. Germline V gives CDR1 SEHNR, CDR2 FQNEAQ (reference sequence). The CDR3 totals 11 residues. Here the CDR3 reads CASSLSSTHYF. The CDR3 nucleotides read TGTGCCAGCAGCTTATCGAGCACCCACTACTTC.

CDR3 loop: CASSLLVQPYEQYF. CDR3 in DNA: TGTGCCAGCAGCTTACTAGTCCAACCGTACGAGCAGTACTTC. The chain combines TRBV7-2 with TRBJ2-7; D not certain. V shed 2 bases and J shed 4 bases, with 12 bases lying between them. The CDR3 runs 14 residues. The germline CDR1 and CDR2 sequences are SGHTA and FQGNSA. The variable domain in full, with the rest retrieved from reference TRBV7-2 and TRBJ2-7, is GAGVSQSPSNKVTEKGKDVELRCDPISGHTALYWYRQSLGQGLEFLIYFQGNSAPDKSGLPSDRFSAERTGGSVSTLTIQRTQQEDSAVYLCASSLLVQPYEQYFGPGTRLTVT.

The chain employs TRBV12-3 or TRBV12-4 and TRBJ1-3, with TRBD1 as a possible D gene (5 bases). The CDR3 consists of 16 residues. The germline V and J ends were trimmed by 0 bases and 8 bases, with 17 bases remaining between them. CDR3 nucleotides: TGTGCCAGCAGTTTAGCGTCCATGAGGGGCTGGGACACCATATATTTT. This encodes CASSLASMRGWDTIYF.

This clonotype was found many times. The chain is built from TRBV7-9 and TRBJ1-2; TRBD1 matches at 7 bases. Germline CDR1 SEHNR, CDR2 FQNEAQ (reference sequence). After removal of 6 bases from V and 3 bases from J, the junction contained 4 bases not matched to a gene. The CDR3 spans 13 residues. The CDR3: CASRPDRDYGYTF. In DNA form, the CDR3 reads TGTGCCAGCAGACCCGACAGGGACTATGGCTACACCTTC.

As for this clonotype: Germline is not matched at one junction end, which may reflect a read error. The chain employs TRBV9 and TRBJ1-2; D perhaps matches TRBD1 (5 bases). The CDR3 covers 15 residues. Germline-derived CDR1 and CDR2 are SGDLS and YYNGEE. This CDR3 reads CASSVDPGTNYDYTF. The CDR3 coding sequence is TGTGCCAGCAGCGTAGATCCAGGGACTAACTATGACTACACCTTC.

The chain recombines TRBV29-1 with TRBJ1-2; a weak D match, TRBD1 (6 bases). The V end lost 8 bases, the J end lost 8 bases, and 18 bases lay between the germline ends. The germline V gene has CDR1 SQVTM and CDR2 ANQGSEA. CDR3 size: 12 residues. For the CDR3, the DNA is TGCAGCAAGGGGGGGGGCGCAGGGGGCTACACCTTC. It codes for CSKGGGAGGYTF.

This clonotype has at least ten counts. The chain joins TRBV10-1 to TRBJ1-1; 8 nucleotides agree with TRBD1. This CDR3 comprises 13 residues. The V and J ends lost 4 bases and 4 bases, in that order; junction bases with no gene match: 2. The germline V gene encodes CDR1 WNHNN and CDR2 SYGVQD (reference sequence). In nucleotides, the CDR3 is TGCGCCAGCAGTGGGACAGGGTTCACTGAAGCTTTCTTT. This translates into CASSGTGFTEAFF.

This sequence joins TRBV28 and TRBJ1-2, with 7 bases identical to TRBD1. The CDR3 has 14 amino acids. With 3 bases clipped from V and 2 bases from J, the junction kept 3 bases outside the gene matches. Germline V gene data show CDR1 as MDHEN and CDR2 as SYDVKM. Here the CDR3 reads CASSLTGPNYGYTF. As DNA, the CDR3 is TGTGCCAGCAGTTTGACAGGGCCCAACTATGGCTACACCTTC.

The chain carries TRBV2 and TRBJ2-7; a possible D gene is TRBD1 (6 bases). Per the germline V gene, CDR1 is SNHLY and CDR2 is FYNNEI. The length of the CDR3 is 14 residues. V lost 5 bases to trimming and J lost 5 bases, with 16 bases between them. The CDR3 DNA reads TGTGCCAGCAGTTATCCCTCAAGGGGGAACGAGCAGTACTTC. Protein sequence: CASSYPSRGNEQYF.

The sample holds a few counts of this clonotype. The chain joins TRBV7-3 to TRBJ2-7, with 9 nucleotides matching TRBD1. This CDR3 is 14 amino acids long. With V trimmed by 5 bases and J by 5 bases, 7 bases remained unmatched. Per the germline V gene, CDR1 is SGHTA and CDR2 is FQGTGA. This CDR3 reads CASSPGTGRDEQYF. CDR3 DNA sequence: TGTGCCAGCAGCCCCGGGACAGGGCGCGACGAGCAGTACTTC. The variable domain in full, completed from reference TRBV7-3 and TRBJ2-7, reads GAGVSQTPSNKVTEKGKYVELRCDPISGHTALYWYRQSLGQGPEFLIYFQGTGAADDSGLPNDRFFAVRPEGSVSTLKIQRTERGDSAVYLCASSPGTGRDEQYFGPGTRLTVT.

Concerning this clonotype itself: A much larger clone differs by one base, so this may be a read error. This rearrangement joins TRBV25-1 to TRBJ2-7, with D tentatively TRBD2 (6 bases). The CDR3 consists of 14 residues. V dropped 2 bases and J dropped 1 base, with 9 bases sitting between them. Germline CDR1 is MGHDK and CDR2 is SYGVNS. The CDR3 region is CASSEGGFSYEQYF. CDR3 nucleotide sequence: TGTGCCAGCAGTGAAGGAGGGTTTTCCTACGAGCAGTACTTC.